These 29 T cell receptor beta chains were sequenced from one sample in a study of identical twins. TCRdb reprocessed the 5' RACE reads via MiXCR and lists one record per CDR3 protein. Of around 550,000 distinct CDR3 sequences listed, over 12% are singletons. Another study also made use of these data, one on yellow fever vaccine responses in identical twins.

The sequenced material came from CD4+ T cells sorted from blood. Every receptor here comes from a woman between 18 and 29 years old in good health.

This clonotype was detected ten times or more. The chain joins TRBV4-1 to TRBJ1-1; 9 positions match TRBD1. The length of the CDR3 is 11 residues. CDR1 MGHRA and CDR2 YSYEKL come from the germline V gene. Trimming removed 6 bases from V and 12 bases from J; junction bases left unmatched: 5. The CDR3 loop is CASRGTGSSFF. The CDR3 nucleotides are TGCGCCAGCAGAGGGACAGGGAGTTCTTTCTTT.

The gene calls are TRBV5-1 and TRBJ2-3; D possibly corresponds to TRBD2 (5 bases). V gave up 4 bases and J gave up 2 bases, with 14 bases separating them. Per the germline V gene, CDR1 is SGHRS and CDR2 is YFSETQ. This CDR3 spans 15 amino acids. The CDR3 spells CASSSGRIVTDTQYF. The CDR3 DNA follows: TGCGCCAGCAGCAGCGGACGGATAGTCACAGATACGCAGTATTTT.

V is TRBV15 and J is TRBJ2-7, with 13 bases identical to TRBD2. Germline lookup yields CDR1 LNHNV and CDR2 YYDKDF (reference sequence). This CDR3 is built from 18 residues. Trimming removed 0 bases from V and 5 bases from J; junction bases left unmatched: 10. The CDR3, as DNA: TGTGCCACCAGCAGAGATAAAGCGACTAGCGGGAGGATGGACGAGCAGTACTTC. This sequence encodes CATSRDKATSGRMDEQYF.

This clonotype was detected ten times or more. This sequence joins TRBV6-6 and TRBJ2-2; 7 bases agree with TRBD2. Germline CDR1 MNHNY, CDR2 SVGAGI (reference sequence). This CDR3 has 13 amino acids. The ends lost 5 bases at V and 5 bases at J; junction bases unmatched: 2. The CDR3 is CASSGGGTGELFF. The DNA of the CDR3 is TGTGCCAGCAGTGGGGGGGGTACCGGGGAGCTGTTTTTT.

There are a few counts of this clonotype. The V call is TRBV10-3, the J call TRBJ2-1; 9 nucleotides align to TRBD1. This CDR3 comprises 13 residues. From germline, CDR1 is ENHRY and CDR2 SYGVKD. In DNA, the CDR3 is TGTGCAGCACGGACAGGGGACAACAATGAGCAGTTCTTC. This encodes CAARTGDNNEQFF.

The chain is built from TRBV11-2 and TRBJ2-7; a possible D gene is TRBD1 (6 bases). V was shortened by 5 bases and J by 3 bases, with 17 bases between the two germline ends. Germline V gives CDR1 SGHAT, CDR2 FQNNGV. CDR3 length equals 15 residues. The CDR3, as DNA: TGTGCCAGCAGCCGCCAAGGGGGTGCAGGCTACGAGCAGTACGTC. The encoded protein is CASSRQGGAGYEQYV.

This clonotype has a handful of counts. The chain employs TRBV10-3 and TRBJ2-1; 8 nucleotides line up with TRBD1. V lost 11 bases and J lost 10; bases outside the gene matches: 16. CDR3 length: 14 residues. From germline, CDR1 is ENHRY and CDR2 SYGVKD. CDR3 sequence (DNA): TGTGCCTCACAGGACAGGGAACGTGGGGGAGAGCAGTTCTTC. Its translation: CASQDRERGGEQFF.

V gene TRBV7-9 combines with J gene TRBJ2-3; D unclear. Germline V gives CDR1 SEHNR, CDR2 FQNEAQ (reference sequence). The CDR3 spans 17 residues. The V end lost 2 bases, the J end lost 0 bases, and 15 bases lay between the germline ends. In DNA form, the CDR3 reads TGTGCCAGCAGCTTACTCCCCCCAGCGAGGAGCACAGATACGCAGTATTTT. The encoded protein is CASSLLPPARSTDTQYF.

This clonotype was detected only a few times. CDR3 sequence reads: CAISESGQKNQPQHF. In DNA, the CDR3 is TGTGCCATCAGTGAGTCGGGGCAGAAGAATCAGCCCCAGCATTTT. The chain has TRBV10-3 and TRBJ1-5, with D possibly matching TRBD1 (5 bases). From germline, CDR1 is ENHRY and CDR2 SYGVKD. The V and J ends lost 0 bases and 4 bases respectively, with 10 bases between them. The length of the CDR3 is 15 residues.

The rearrangement uses TRBV29-1 and TRBJ2-3; D not resolved. From germline, CDR1 is SQVTM and CDR2 ANQGSEA. The V and J ends lost 7 bases and 2 bases respectively, with 10 bases between them. This CDR3 is built from 12 residues. CDR3 in amino acids: CSADHNTDTQYF. The CDR3, as DNA: TGCAGCGCCGACCATAACACAGATACGCAGTATTTT.

Only a few counts were recorded for this clonotype. The chain couples TRBV28 to TRBJ2-1; 14 nucleotides match TRBD2. Germline CDR1 MDHEN, CDR2 SYDVKM. The CDR3 covers 20 residues. Germline trimming cut 6 bases from V and 0 bases from J; bases unmatched to any gene: 13. The DNA of the CDR3 is TGTGCCAGCAGAGCAATTTTCGGGACTAGCGGGGGAAGCTCCTACAATGAGCAGTTCTTC. It encodes CASRAIFGTSGGSSYNEQFF.

This clonotype was detected ten times or more. V usage is TRBV12-3 or TRBV12-4 and J usage is TRBJ2-3; D might be TRBD2 (5 bases). V was cut by 6 bases and J by 1 base, with 14 bases left in between. There are 15 residues in the CDR3. The chain's CDR3 is CASSPLFSGTDTQYF. CDR3 coding DNA: TGTGCCAGCAGCCCGCTTTTTAGCGGCACAGATACGCAGTATTTT.

On this clonotype itself: The junction shows a germline mismatch at one end, possibly a read error. The chain couples TRBV24-1 to TRBJ2-5; 8 nucleotides align to TRBD1. CDR3 length equals 16 residues. Germline V CDR1 and CDR2: KGHDR, SFDVKD. CDR3 loop: CTTSVLLGQGQETQYF. The CDR3 DNA sequence: TGTACCACCAGTGTTCTCCTAGGACAGGGACAGGAGACCCAGTACTTC.

The gene calls are TRBV18 and TRBJ2-5; D remains unclear. In germline, CDR1 is KGHSH, CDR2 LQKENI. The germline V and J ends were trimmed by 3 bases and 1 base, with 12 bases remaining between them. This CDR3 comprises 15 residues. The CDR3 DNA sequence: TGTGCCAGCTCACCTCGTCGAGGCCCCCAAGAGACCCAGTACTTC. Its protein product is CASSPRRGPQETQYF. The variable domain in full, with the rest retrieved from reference TRBV18 and TRBJ2-5, is NAGVMQNPRHLVRRRGQEARLRCSPMKGHSHVYWYRQLPEEGLKFMVYLQKENIIDESGMPKERFSAEFPKEGPSILRIQQVVRGDSAAYFCASSPRRGPQETQYFGPGTRLLVL.

This clonotype was observed a handful of times. The chain joins TRBV7-2 to TRBJ1-2, with 9 nucleotides matching TRBD1. The CDR3 consists of 15 residues. With V trimmed by 6 bases and J by 2 bases, 7 bases remained unmatched. The V gene's germline CDR1 is SGHTA and CDR2 FQGNSA. CDR3 amino acids: CASSLTGGLNYGYTF. The CDR3 nucleotides are TGTGCCAGCAGTTTGACAGGGGGACTCAACTATGGCTACACCTTC.

The V and J genes are TRBV2 and TRBJ1-5; 11 bases line up with TRBD1. V lost 6 bases and J lost 4; bases outside the gene matches: 2. This CDR3 has 14 amino acids. Germline V gene data show CDR1 as SNHLY and CDR2 as FYNNEI. CDR3 sequence (DNA): TGTGCCAGCAGCGGACAGGGGGCAAATCAGCCCCAGCATTTT. Protein: CASSGQGANQPQHF.

This clonotype was counted only a few times. The genes are TRBV12-3 or TRBV12-4 and TRBJ2-7; 8 nucleotides match TRBD1. The CDR3 has 13 residues. With 6 bases clipped from V and 5 bases from J, the junction kept 6 bases outside the gene matches. The CDR3 is CASSPQGANEQYV. CDR3 DNA: TGTGCCAGCAGCCCGCAGGGGGCCAACGAGCAGTACGTC.

The chain couples TRBV5-1 to TRBJ1-4, with TRBD1 matching over 11 bases. Germline loops: CDR1 SGHRS, CDR2 YFSETQ. This CDR3 region has 17 residues. J gave up 2 bases and V 4 bases, and 7 bases lay outside the gene matches. CDR3 sequence reads: CASSQKGQGVTNEKLFF. CDR3 bases: TGCGCCAGCAGCCAGAAGGGACAGGGGGTTACTAATGAAAAACTGTTTTTT.

The V call is TRBV20-1, the J call TRBJ1-5, with D uncertain. In germline, CDR1 is DFQATT, CDR2 SNEGSKA (reference sequence). V lost 3 bases and J lost 0, with 15 bases in between. The CDR3 contains 16 residues. CDR3 residues: CSASVPGRVSNQPQHF. The CDR3, as DNA: TGCAGTGCTAGTGTCCCCGGACGGGTTAGCAATCAGCCCCAGCATTTT.

This clonotype has just a few counts. The V call is TRBV6-2 or TRBV6-3, the J call TRBJ2-7, with TRBD1 identical over 10 bases. The V gene end was trimmed by 8 bases and the J gene end by 3 bases; junction bases not matched to a gene: 4. CDR1 and CDR2 (germline): MNHEY, SVGEGT. The CDR3 extends over 13 amino acids. CDR3 bases: TGTGCCAGCGAAAGGGACAGGGGCTACGAGCAGTACTTC. It encodes CASERDRGYEQYF.

This clonotype was recorded a few times. The V gene is TRBV6-1, the J gene TRBJ2-6; D gene uncertain. The CDR3 consists of 17 residues. V was shortened by 0 bases and J by 4 bases, with 13 bases between the two germline ends. The germline gives CDR1 MNHNS, CDR2 SASEGT. The CDR3 coding sequence is TGTGCCAGCAGTGAAGCCGTCGCGGCTTCAGGGGCCAACGTCCTGACTTTC. As protein: CASSEAVAASGANVLTF.

The chain uses TRBV29-1 and TRBJ1-2; 7 bases agree with TRBD1. Trimming cost V 4 bases and J 7 bases; bases outside gene matches: 12. CDR3 length: 14 amino acids. Germline V CDR1 and CDR2: SQVTM, ANQGSEA. DNA for the CDR3: TGCAGCGTTGTGAGGGCCGGGACAGTGGCTGGCTACACCTTC. Protein sequence: CSVVRAGTVAGYTF.

The chain joins TRBV5-1 to TRBJ2-4; D possibly corresponds to TRBD2 (5 bases). Trimming took 0 bases from V and 0 from J, leaving 16 bases between them. CDR3 length: 18 residues. Germline V gene lookup returns CDR1 SGHRS and CDR2 YFSETQ. For the CDR3, the DNA is TGCGCCAGCAGCTTGGCTATCGGAGGAACCCTAGCCAAAAACATTCAGTACTTC. Residues: CASSLAIGGTLAKNIQYF.

This clonotype was observed a handful of times. The chain joins TRBV15 to TRBJ2-3, with 10 bases lining up with TRBD2. The junction had 20 bases not matched to a gene; V was cut back by 0 bases and J by 2 bases. The CDR3 contains 22 residues. In germline, CDR1 is LNHNV, CDR2 YYDKDF (reference sequence). The CDR3 nucleotides are TGTGCCACCAGCAGAGATATTTGGGCTAGCGGGGGCCTCCTACGTTCCACAGATACGCAGTATTTT. Translating it yields CATSRDIWASGGLLRSTDTQYF.

In its sample, this clonotype was seen a few times. The chain carries TRBV28 and TRBJ2-3; TRBD2 agrees at 14 bases. This CDR3 comprises 18 residues. V shed 2 bases, J shed 0 bases, and the junction held 4 bases outside the gene matches. Germline lookup yields CDR1 MDHEN and CDR2 SYDVKM. The CDR3 spells CASSLGTSGSASTDTQYF. The DNA for the CDR3 is TGTGCCAGCAGTTTAGGGACTAGCGGGAGCGCTAGCACAGATACGCAGTATTTT.

This sequence joins TRBV25-1 and TRBJ2-1; TRBD1 might be the D (5 bases). This CDR3 is built from 15 residues. CDR1 is MGHDK and CDR2 is SYGVNS in the germline V gene. Trimming took off 8 bases at V and 5 bases at J, with 19 bases between the two ends. The CDR3 is CASLSTEGPNNEQFF. CDR3 in DNA: TGTGCCAGCCTTTCGACAGAAGGACCAAACAATGAGCAGTTCTTC.

This clonotype was seen a few times. The chain recombines TRBV10-3 with TRBJ2-7; D uncertain. From germline, CDR1 is ENHRY and CDR2 SYGVKD. The CDR3 consists of 11 residues. V was clipped by 6 bases and J by 5 bases, with 8 bases between them. The CDR3 loop reads CAIRRNDEQYF. The CDR3 DNA is TGTGCCATCAGGAGGAACGACGAGCAGTACTTC.

This clonotype was counted only a few times. The chain joins TRBV11-3 to TRBJ1-6; 7 nucleotides match TRBD1. Per germline, CDR1 SGHNT and CDR2 YENEEA. V dropped 9 bases and J dropped 7; count of bases not matched to a gene: 6. This CDR3 region has 13 residues. Here the CDR3 reads CARLGTENSPLHF. CDR3 nucleotides: TGTGCCAGGCTAGGGACAGAGAATTCACCCCTCCACTTT.

The rearrangement uses TRBV6-1 and TRBJ1-2; D is possibly TRBD1 (6 bases). Germline CDR1 and CDR2: MNHNS and SASEGT. V shed 7 bases and J shed 7 bases, with 25 bases lying between them. CDR3 length: 16 residues. CDR3 protein: CASKGTPEGGSSGYTF. As DNA, the CDR3 is TGTGCCAGCAAAGGGACACCCGAAGGGGGATCTAGTGGCTACACCTTC.